This TCR beta chain came from a study of CD8 T cells in Susac syndrome. General observations from the study: The number of individuals included in the study's TCR sequencing and HLA analysis was acknowledged as relatively small.

TCR beta sequences were obtained from blood CD8+ and CD4+ T cells. It was healthy donors who served as the controls, matched for age and sex. Germline-derived CDR1 and CDR2 are LNHDA and SQIVND (reference sequence). Trimming removed 3 bases from V and 3 bases from J, with 12 bases in between. There are 14 residues in the CDR3. Remarks on this clonotype: The target antigen is unknown.

An input of roughly 0.5 to 1 ug of RNA was subjected to reverse transcription using random hexamers. Coverage of TCR beta CDR3 amplification by immunoSEQ multiplex PCR extended to 54 Vbeta and 13 Jbeta. TCRdb used MiXCR to reprocess the immunoSEQ multiplex PCR reads, holding one entry per CDR3 protein. The data hold more than 130,000 distinct CDR3 sequences, with around 94% observed a single time. The chain employs TRBV19 and TRBJ2-7; weak D call: TRBD2 (5 bases). The TCR comes from a human donor in good health. What was sequenced was CD8+ T cells from PBMCs. The CDR3 sequence: CASSISGTVYEQYF. In DNA form, the CDR3 reads TGTGCCAGTAGTATCAGCGGTACGGTCTACGAGCAGTACTTC.